These T cell receptor beta chains were read from a single sample in a study of blood T cell repertoires in COVID-19. Method: immunoSEQ multiplex PCR; TCRdb's copy keeps in-frame clones and lacks some. The sample carries roughly 100,000 clones, approximately 88% recorded once. Material: peripheral blood. Receptors were obtained from a man older than 75 with acute or convalescent COVID-19. Each CDR3 is given with its conserved first and last residue. D genes are given only for firm matches. Clone size is stated in some rows and not others, as once, few, many or a class when expanded.

clone_size | j_call | v_call | d_call | cdr3_aa | cdr3_nt
. | TRBJ2-3 | TRBV28 | TRBD2 | CASEELAVDTQYF | TGTGCCAGCGAGGAACTAGCGGTAGATACGCAGTATTTT
. | TRBJ1-2 | TRBV2 | TRBD1 | CASSPGQGRGYTF | TGTGCCAGCAGTCCGGGACAGGGTCGAGGCTACACCTTC
. | TRBJ1-2 | TRBV4-2 | TRBD1 | CASSPLGQGARGDGYTF | TGTGCCAGCAGCCCATTGGGACAGGGGGCGCGGGGGGATGGCTACACCTTC
. | TRBJ2-3 | TRBV7-2 | . | CASSLILSRTDTQYF | TGTGCCAGCAGCTTAATCCTATCGCGCACAGATACGCAGTATTTT
. | TRBJ1-2 | TRBV29-1 | . | CSAAPKGGNYGYTF | TGCAGCGCCGCCCCGAAGGGAGGGAACTATGGCTACACCTTC
. | TRBJ2-1 | TRBV12-3/TRBV12-4 | . | CASSQGYNEQFF | TGTGCCAGCAGCCAGGGTTACAATGAGCAGTTCTTC
. | TRBJ1-5 | TRBV5-1 | . | CASSLAGDSNQPQHF | TGCGCCAGCAGCTTGGCCGGAGATAGCAATCAGCCCCAGCATTTT
. | TRBJ1-1 | TRBV7-3 | TRBD1 | CASSSTGTGTEAFF | TGTGCCAGCAGCTCCACCGGGACAGGGACTGAAGCTTTCTTT
. | TRBJ2-1 | TRBV5-6 | . | CASSLPQAQQFF | TGTGCCAGCAGCTTGCCACAGGCCCAGCAGTTCTTC
once | TRBJ1-1 | TRBV25-1 | . | CASSGGWGAFF | TGTGCCAGCAGTGGAGGGTGGGGAGCTTTCTTT
. | TRBJ1-1 | TRBV14 | TRBD1 | CASSKTGGFGYTEAFF | TGTGCCAGCAGTAAGACAGGGGGCTTCGGTTACACTGAAGCTTTCTTT
once | TRBJ2-7 | TRBV29-1 | TRBD1 | CSVEQGAYEQYF | TGCAGCGTTGAGCAGGGGGCCTACGAGCAGTACTTC
once | TRBJ2-1 | TRBV6-5 | TRBD1 | CASSSPGTGRDNEQFF | TGTGCCAGCAGTTCCCCGGGGACAGGGAGAGACAATGAGCAGTTCTTC
. | TRBJ1-2 | TRBV30 | . | CAWSTQTGGYTF | TGTGCCTGGAGTACCCAGACAGGCGGCTACACCTTC
. | TRBJ1-4 | TRBV5-1 | TRBD1 | CASSPGTGDEKLFF | TGCGCCAGCAGCCCGGGGACAGGGGATGAAAAACTGTTTTTT
. | TRBJ2-7 | TRBV5-6 | TRBD1 | CASSSTGGSYEQYF | TGTGCCAGCAGCTCGACAGGGGGCTCCTACGAGCAGTACTTC